This TCR beta chain was sequenced during a study of blood T cells in healthy people across ages. Trimming stripped 3 bases from V and 8 bases from J, with 23 bases between. This CDR3 region has 16 residues. Germline V gene data show CDR1 as SGHNT and CDR2 as YYREEE (reference sequence). Study-level findings and limits: The recorded TCR beta diversity per million T cells decreased in a roughly linear manner with age. Strongly correlated with naive T cell percentage was TCR beta diversity.

In its sample, this clonotype was seen once. Antigen: not known. Primed by a sample-barcoded 5' primer and a J-beta primer mix, a second PCR proceeded for roughly 6 to 12 cycles. TCRdb analysed the 5' RACE reads with MiXCR anew, one entry per CDR3 protein. The sample lists some 320,000 distinct CDR3 sequences, 25% to 30% occurring once. The sequencing sample was made of blood. The chain uses TRBV5-4 and TRBJ1-1, with D tentatively TRBD1 (5 bases). The TCR was taken from a woman in her 70s in good health. The CDR3 DNA sequence: TGTGCCAGCAGCTCGGAGGGGTGGTCGCTGTCCGAAGAAGCTTTCTTT. This codes for CASSSEGWSLSEEAFF.